The clone carrying this T cell receptor (beta chain) has just a few counts. Its antigen remains unidentified. Attached unique molecular identifiers marked individual cDNA molecules. TCRdb redid the calling of the 5' RACE reads with MiXCR, one entry per CDR3 protein. The sample includes some 58,000 distinct CDR3 sequences, approximately 10% seen only once; the top ten take roughly 3%. This sample was included in a study of early T cells in non-severe SARS-CoV-2 infection. Turning to the study itself: Bulk RNA taken from unsorted whole blood was sequenced, leaving chains unpaired. Broader study findings: Sequences matched to VDJdb favored anti-spike CD8 responses, while private and CD4 specificities were missed.

Trimming left V 3 bases short and J 1 base short, with 9 bases between. The CDR3 is made up of 14 amino acids. CDR1 is DFQATT, CDR2 SNEGSKA, per germline (reference sequence). The chain uses TRBV20-1 and TRBJ2-2, with a weak D call TRBD1 (6 bases). The sequencing used whole blood, collected at baseline. This receptor was obtained from an adult who was a healthcare worker with PCR-confirmed SARS-CoV-2 infection or an uninfected control (not recorded which). The CDR3 DNA follows: TGCAGTGCTAGGAAACAGGGGAACACCGGGGAGCTGTTTTTT. Its translation is CSARKQGNTGELFF.